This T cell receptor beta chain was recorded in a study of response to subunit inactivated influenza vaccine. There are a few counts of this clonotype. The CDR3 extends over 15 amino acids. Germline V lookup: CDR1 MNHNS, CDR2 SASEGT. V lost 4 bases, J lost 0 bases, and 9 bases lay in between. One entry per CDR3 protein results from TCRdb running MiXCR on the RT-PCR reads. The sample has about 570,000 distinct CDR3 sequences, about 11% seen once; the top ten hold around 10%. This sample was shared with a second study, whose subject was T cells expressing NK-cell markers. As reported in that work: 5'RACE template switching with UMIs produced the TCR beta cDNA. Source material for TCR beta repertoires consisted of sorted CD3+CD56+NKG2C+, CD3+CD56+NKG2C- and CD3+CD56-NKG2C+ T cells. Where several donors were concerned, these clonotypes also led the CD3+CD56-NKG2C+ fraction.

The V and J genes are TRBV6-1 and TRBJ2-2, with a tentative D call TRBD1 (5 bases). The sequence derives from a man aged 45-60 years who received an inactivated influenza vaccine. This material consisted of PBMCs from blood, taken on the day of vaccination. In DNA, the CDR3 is TGTGCCAGCAGTGGTGGGGCCGCGAACACCGGGGAGCTGTTTTTT. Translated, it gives CASSGGAANTGELFF.